The 23 T cell receptor beta chains in this list originate from one sample, sequenced in a study of CD8+CD57+ T cells in acquired aplastic anemia. Profiling that covered TCR beta VDJ and CDR3 relied on genomic DNA as its template. TCRdb re-called the reads with MiXCR, one entry per CDR3 protein. The data hold some 140,000 distinct CDR3 sequences, with around 41% observed a single time. Sequenced material: sorted CD4+, CD8+, or CD8+CD57+ T cells (not recorded which) from PBMCs. These receptors all stem from a human donor in good health, serving as a control.

This clonotype was found many times. This chain connects TRBV6-1 to TRBJ2-3; D gene uncertain. CDR1 and CDR2 from the germline V gene are MNHNS and SASEGT. The CDR3 extends over 16 amino acids. Trimming took 5 bases from V and 0 from J, leaving 15 bases between them. The CDR3 region is CASSPVQLTSTDTQYF. Written as DNA, the CDR3 is TGTGCCAGCAGTCCGGTACAACTAACTAGCACAGATACGCAGTATTTT.

The chain carries TRBV25-1 and TRBJ2-7; 10 bases match TRBD2. The V and J ends lost 5 bases and 4 bases, in that order; junction bases with no gene match: 5. CDR3 length: 14 residues. The germline CDR1 and CDR2 sequences are MGHDK and SYGVNS. The CDR3 DNA follows: TGTGCCAGCAGTCCCGGACTAGCGGCATACGAGCAGTACGTC. Its protein product is CASSPGLAAYEQYV.

The chain carries TRBV7-9 and TRBJ2-5, with 8 bases identical to TRBD2. CDR3 size: 13 residues. The germline gives CDR1 SEHNR, CDR2 FQNEAQ (reference sequence). Trimming removed 5 bases from V and 4 bases from J; junction bases left unmatched: 3. CDR3 region: CASSRAGAETQYF. The CDR3 DNA follows: TGTGCCAGCAGCCGAGCGGGGGCAGAGACCCAGTACTTC. Filled out from reference TRBV7-9 and TRBJ2-5, the complete variable domain reads DTGVSQNPRHKITKRGQNVTFRCDPISEHNRLYWYRQTLGQGPEFLTYFQNEAQLEKSRLLSDRFSAERPKGSFSTLEIQRTEQGDSAMYLCASSRAGAETQYFGPGTRLLVL.

This clonotype showed up many times. V and J are TRBV12-3 or TRBV12-4 and TRBJ1-2; unclear D gene. This CDR3 region has 15 residues. The germline V and J ends were trimmed by 5 bases and 0 bases, with 13 bases remaining between them. CDR3 loop: CASSTRRAANYGYTF. The CDR3 DNA reads as TGTGCCAGCAGTACCCGACGGGCAGCTAACTATGGCTACACCTTC.

This clonotype was counted only a few times. This chain joins TRBV27 and TRBJ1-1, with 10 bases that match TRBD1. Germline V CDR1 and CDR2: MNHEY, SMNVEV (reference sequence). The CDR3 is made up of 15 amino acids. After removal of 5 bases from V and 4 bases from J, the junction contained 7 bases not matched to a gene. The DNA of the CDR3 is TGTGCCAGCAGTCCGGGGGACAGGGGATTCACTGAAGCTTTCTTT. Residues: CASSPGDRGFTEAFF.

The count of this clonotype is one. This chain connects TRBV7-8 to TRBJ1-6; no reliable D call. The CDR3 has 15 residues. Trimming took 5 bases from V and 7 from J, leaving 15 bases between them. Germline values: CDR1 SGHVS, CDR2 FQNEAQ. DNA of the CDR3: TGTGCCAGCAGCCCCCTAGCGGCAGCCAATTCACCCCTCCACTTT. Encoded protein: CASSPLAAANSPLHF.

The V gene is TRBV20-1, the J gene TRBJ1-1, with 7 positions matching TRBD1. CDR1 and CDR2 from the germline V gene are DFQATT and SNEGSKA (reference sequence). The CDR3 runs to 11 residues. Germline trimming cut 3 bases from V and 11 bases from J; bases unmatched to any gene: 6. For the CDR3, the DNA is TGCAGTGCTAGGCCGGGACAGAAGGCTTTCTTT. Amino acids: CSARPGQKAFF.

This chain uses TRBV10-3 with TRBJ2-6; D gene ambiguous. The germline gives CDR1 ENHRY, CDR2 SYGVKD. This CDR3 is built from 13 residues. V was cut by 8 bases and J by 3 bases, with 8 bases left in between. The CDR3 loop reads CAIGVGGANVLTF. The CDR3 DNA reads TGTGCCATCGGGGTAGGTGGGGCCAACGTCCTGACTTTC.

Ten or more counts support this clonotype. The chain recombines TRBV7-9 with TRBJ2-7; D could derive from TRBD1 or TRBD2 (7 bases each). Trimming cost V 2 bases and J 0 bases, with 11 bases left between them. CDR1 and CDR2 (germline): SEHNR, FQNEAQ (reference sequence). There are 15 residues in the CDR3. The CDR3, as DNA: TGTGCCAGCAGCTTAAGCGGGGACAGCTCCTACGAGCAGTACTTC. Its translation: CASSLSGDSSYEQYF.

The rearrangement uses TRBV4-1 and TRBJ2-7; 7 bases agree with TRBD1. The CDR3 has 13 amino acids. The V segment lost 3 bases and the J segment 6 bases; nucleotides outside the gene matches: 5. The germline CDR1 and CDR2 sequences are MGHRA and YSYEKL. The CDR3 DNA sequence: TGCGCCAGCAGCCAGGGTGACAGGGCCGAGCAGTACTTC. This gives the protein CASSQGDRAEQYF.

V gene TRBV20-1 combines with J gene TRBJ1-2, with 7 nucleotides matching TRBD1. The CDR3 length is 15 residues. With 0 bases clipped from V and 7 bases from J, the junction kept 11 bases outside the gene matches. The V gene's germline CDR1 is DFQATT and CDR2 SNEGSKA (reference sequence). CDR3 DNA: TGCAGTGCTAGAGACGAGACAGGGAGTTTTAGTGGCTACACCTTC. Its protein product is CSARDETGSFSGYTF.

This clonotype appeared a few times. Since a much larger clone is just one base distant, this may be a read error. V usage is TRBV10-1 and J usage is TRBJ2-1; 10 nucleotides align to TRBD2. This CDR3 is built from 17 residues. Germline V gene data show CDR1 as WNHNN and CDR2 as SYGVQD (reference sequence). CDR3 amino acids: CASSDTATGLASNERFF. In nucleotides, the CDR3 is TGCGCCAGCAGTGATACCGCTACGGGACTAGCGAGCAATGAGCGGTTCTTC.

This clonotype was detected a few times. The chain employs TRBV12-3 or TRBV12-4 and TRBJ2-2, with TRBD1 matching 7 bases. The CDR3 runs 15 residues. J was trimmed by 4 bases and V by 5 bases; bases with no gene match: 7. The CDR3 loop reads CASSTRGRPTGELFF. For the CDR3, the DNA is TGTGCCAGCAGTACTAGGGGGCGCCCCACCGGGGAGCTGTTTTTT.

This clonotype showed up many times. The chain combines TRBV7-9 with TRBJ2-5, with D unclear. CDR1 is SEHNR and CDR2 is FQNEAQ in the germline V gene (reference sequence). V was shortened by 5 bases and J by 2 bases, with 3 bases between the two germline ends. The CDR3 spans 11 residues. The CDR3 nucleotides read TGTGCCAGCAGCCGGCAAGAGACCCAGTACTTC. Its translation: CASSRQETQYF. The full variable domain, rest sourced from reference TRBV7-9 and TRBJ2-5, is DTGVSQNPRHKITKRGQNVTFRCDPISEHNRLYWYRQTLGQGPEFLTYFQNEAQLEKSRLLSDRFSAERPKGSFSTLEIQRTEQGDSAMYLCASSRQETQYFGPGTRLLVL.

V is TRBV7-8 and J is TRBJ2-1; 11 bases match TRBD2. The CDR3 has 13 residues. The germline CDR1 and CDR2 sequences are SGHVS and FQNEAQ. V was clipped by 6 bases and J by 5 bases; unmatched bases: 0. CDR3: CASRLAGDNEQFF. DNA of the CDR3: TGTGCCAGCAGACTAGCGGGGGACAATGAGCAGTTCTTC.

This clonotype has only a few counts. The chain couples TRBV27 to TRBJ1-4; unclear D gene. CDR3 length: 15 amino acids. Germline assignment: CDR1 MNHEY and CDR2 SMNVEV (reference sequence). The V and J ends lost 3 bases and 3 bases respectively, with 11 bases between them. As DNA, the CDR3 is TGTGCCAGCAGTTTCCTTGGCAGCGCTAATGAAAAACTGTTTTTT. This translates into CASSFLGSANEKLFF. Filled out from reference TRBV27 and TRBJ1-4, the complete variable domain reads EAQVTQNPRYLITVTGKKLTVTCSQNMNHEYMSWYRQDPGLGLRQIYYSMNVEVTDKGDVPEGYKVSRKEKRNFPLILESPSPNQTSLYFCASSFLGSANEKLFFGSGTQLSVL.

The CDR3 coding sequence is TGTGCCAGTAGCGGAACCGGGACAGGGAACTATGGCTACACCTTC. Protein sequence: CASSGTGTGNYGYTF. This sequence joins TRBV19 and TRBJ1-2, with 9 bases fitting TRBD1. The CDR3 loop spans 15 amino acids. The junction had 7 bases not matched to a gene; V was cut back by 6 bases and J by 2 bases. CDR1 and CDR2 from the germline V gene are LNHDA and SQIVND (reference sequence). Supplemented by reference TRBV19 and TRBJ1-2, the full variable domain reads DGGITQSPKYLFRKEGQNVTLSCEQNLNHDAMYWYRQDPGQGLRLIYYSQIVNDFQKGDIAEGYSVSREKKESFPLTVTSAQKNPTAFYLCASSGTGTGNYGYTFGSGTRLTVV.

The chain couples TRBV25-1 to TRBJ2-7, with 7 bases fitting TRBD1. From germline, CDR1 is MGHDK and CDR2 SYGVNS. V lost 0 bases to trimming and J lost 3 bases; unmatched junction nucleotides: 2. The CDR3 totals 14 residues. The CDR3 loop reads CASSEYNRGYEQYF. In nucleotides, the CDR3 is TGTGCCAGCAGTGAATATAACAGGGGCTACGAGCAGTACTTC.

This chain links TRBV7-2 with TRBJ2-5, with 7 bases lining up with TRBD1. The trim removed 5 bases at V and 2 bases at J, leaving 2 bases unmatched. The germline V gene has CDR1 SGHTA and CDR2 FQGNSA. The CDR3 covers 13 residues. The CDR3 DNA sequence: TGTGCCAGCAGCACGACAGGGCAAGAGACCCAGTACTTC. This translates into CASSTTGQETQYF.

This chain uses TRBV24-1 with TRBJ2-3; TRBD2 agrees at 8 bases. J gave up 2 bases and V 4 bases, and 4 bases lay outside the gene matches. The CDR3 totals 15 residues. The germline gives CDR1 KGHDR, CDR2 SFDVKD. CDR3 residues: CATSERGGYTDTQYF. DNA for the CDR3: TGTGCCACCAGTGAACGGGGGGGATACACAGATACGCAGTATTTT.

This clonotype was recorded a few times. This chain uses TRBV30 with TRBJ2-5, with D perhaps TRBD1 (6 bases). The V and J ends lost 2 bases and 9 bases respectively, with 22 bases between them. CDR1 is GTSNPN and CDR2 is SVGIG in the germline V gene (reference sequence). The CDR3 length is 15 residues. The CDR3 loop is CAWSSQGPGSRAQYF. The DNA for the CDR3 is TGTGCCTGGAGTTCACAGGGTCCAGGAAGTCGGGCCCAGTACTTC. Full variable domain (outside the CDR3, taken from reference TRBV30 and TRBJ2-5): SQTIHQWPATLVQPVGSPLSLECTVEGTSNPNLYWYRQAAGRGLQLLFYSVGIGQISSEVPQNLSASRPQDRQFILSSKKLLLSDSGFYLCAWSSQGPGSRAQYFGPGTRLLVL.

The V gene is TRBV25-1, the J gene TRBJ2-1; 9 bases are a match to TRBD1. Germline V gene lookup returns CDR1 MGHDK and CDR2 SYGVNS. J gave up 7 bases and V 5 bases, and 6 bases lay outside the gene matches. The CDR3 runs 14 residues. The CDR3: CASSTGTGRNEQFF. As DNA, the CDR3 is TGTGCCAGCAGTACCGGGACAGGGCGGAATGAGCAGTTCTTC.

The CDR3 sequence is CATSGPTREAQYF. CDR3 DNA sequence: TGTGCCACCAGTGGTCCCACGCGGGAGGCCCAGTACTTC. V usage is TRBV24-1 and J usage is TRBJ2-5; 8 nucleotides line up with TRBD2. Germline CDR1 and CDR2: KGHDR and SFDVKD. The CDR3 covers 13 residues. The V and J ends lost 5 bases and 9 bases, in that order; junction bases with no gene match: 7.